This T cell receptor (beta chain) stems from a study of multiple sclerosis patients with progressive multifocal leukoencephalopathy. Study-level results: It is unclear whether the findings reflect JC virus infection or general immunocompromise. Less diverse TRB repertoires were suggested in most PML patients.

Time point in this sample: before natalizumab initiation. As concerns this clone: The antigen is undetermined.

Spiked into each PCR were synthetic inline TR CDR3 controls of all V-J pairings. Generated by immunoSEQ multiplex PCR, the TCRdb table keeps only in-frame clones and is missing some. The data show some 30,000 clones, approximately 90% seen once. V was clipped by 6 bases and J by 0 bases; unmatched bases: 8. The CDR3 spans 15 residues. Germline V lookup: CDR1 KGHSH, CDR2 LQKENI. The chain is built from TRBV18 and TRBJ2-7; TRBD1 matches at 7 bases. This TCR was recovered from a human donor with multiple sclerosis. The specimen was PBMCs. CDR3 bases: TGTGCCAGCTCTCCAACCGGGACAGCCTCCTACGAGCAGTACTTC. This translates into CASSPTGTASYEQYF.